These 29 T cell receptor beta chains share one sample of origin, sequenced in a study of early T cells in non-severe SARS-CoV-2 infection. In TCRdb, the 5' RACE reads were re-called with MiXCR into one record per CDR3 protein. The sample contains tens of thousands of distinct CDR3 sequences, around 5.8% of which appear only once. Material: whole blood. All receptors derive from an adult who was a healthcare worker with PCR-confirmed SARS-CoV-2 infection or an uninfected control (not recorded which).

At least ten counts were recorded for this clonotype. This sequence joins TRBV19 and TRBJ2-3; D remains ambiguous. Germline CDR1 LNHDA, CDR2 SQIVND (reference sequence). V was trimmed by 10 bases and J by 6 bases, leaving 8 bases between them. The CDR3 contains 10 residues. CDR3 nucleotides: TGTGCCACCGCCCGGGATACGCAGTATTTT. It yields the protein CATARDTQYF.

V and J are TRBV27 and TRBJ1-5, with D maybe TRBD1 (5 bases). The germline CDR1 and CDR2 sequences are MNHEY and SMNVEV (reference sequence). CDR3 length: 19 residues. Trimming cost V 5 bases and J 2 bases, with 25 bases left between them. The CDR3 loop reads CASSPRQRLHPLGNQPQHF. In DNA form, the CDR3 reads TGTGCCAGCAGTCCTCGACAGCGGCTACATCCTTTGGGCAATCAGCCCCAGCATTTT.

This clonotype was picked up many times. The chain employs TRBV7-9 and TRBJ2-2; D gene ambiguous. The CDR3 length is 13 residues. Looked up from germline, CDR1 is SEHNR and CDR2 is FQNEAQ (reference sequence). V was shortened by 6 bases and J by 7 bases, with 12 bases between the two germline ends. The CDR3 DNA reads TGTGCCAGCAGTAGACGTAGGCTCGGGGAGCTGTTTTTT. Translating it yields CASSRRRLGELFF. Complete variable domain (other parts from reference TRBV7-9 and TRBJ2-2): DTGVSQNPRHKITKRGQNVTFRCDPISEHNRLYWYRQTLGQGPEFLTYFQNEAQLEKSRLLSDRFSAERPKGSFSTLEIQRTEQGDSAMYLCASSRRRLGELFFGEGSRLTVL.

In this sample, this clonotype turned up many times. In DNA form, the CDR3 reads TGTGCCAGCAGCGTCCCCCTAGCGGGAGGAACAGATACGCAGTATTTT. It codes for CASSVPLAGGTDTQYF. The chain has TRBV7-9 and TRBJ2-3; 11 nucleotides agree with TRBD2. The CDR3 has 16 residues. Germline V CDR1 and CDR2: SEHNR, FQNEAQ (reference sequence). V lost 5 bases, J lost 3 bases, and 7 bases stayed unmatched.

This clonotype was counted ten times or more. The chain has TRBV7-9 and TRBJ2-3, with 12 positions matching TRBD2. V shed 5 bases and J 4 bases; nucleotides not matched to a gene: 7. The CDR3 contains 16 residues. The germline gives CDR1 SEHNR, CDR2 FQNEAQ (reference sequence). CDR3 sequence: CASSLGTSGLSDTQYF. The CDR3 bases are TGTGCCAGCAGCCTAGGGACTAGCGGGCTTTCAGATACGCAGTATTTT.

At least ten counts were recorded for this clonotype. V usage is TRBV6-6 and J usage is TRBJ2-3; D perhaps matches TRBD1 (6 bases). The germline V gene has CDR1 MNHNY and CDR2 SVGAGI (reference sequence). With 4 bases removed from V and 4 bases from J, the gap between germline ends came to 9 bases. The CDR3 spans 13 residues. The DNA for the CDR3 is TGTGCCAGCAGTTTCCAGGGGTCAGATACGCAGTATTTT. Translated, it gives CASSFQGSDTQYF.

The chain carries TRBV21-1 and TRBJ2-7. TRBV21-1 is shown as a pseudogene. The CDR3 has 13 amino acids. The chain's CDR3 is CASSKEEDYEQYV. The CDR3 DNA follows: TGTGCCAGCAGCAAAGAGGAAGATTACGAGCAGTACGTC.

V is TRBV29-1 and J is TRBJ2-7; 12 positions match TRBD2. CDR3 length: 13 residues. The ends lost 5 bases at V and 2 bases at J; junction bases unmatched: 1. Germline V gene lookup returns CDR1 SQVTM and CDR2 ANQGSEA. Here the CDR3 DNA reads TGCAGCGTTAGACTAGCGGGAGCCTACGAGCAGTACTTC. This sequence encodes CSVRLAGAYEQYF.

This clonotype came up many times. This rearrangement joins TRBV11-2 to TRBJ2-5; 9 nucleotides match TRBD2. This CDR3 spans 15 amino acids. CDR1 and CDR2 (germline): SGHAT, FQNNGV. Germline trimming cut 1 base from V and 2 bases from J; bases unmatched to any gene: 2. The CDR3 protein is CASSLGTSEQETQYF. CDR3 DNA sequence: TGTGCCAGCAGCTTAGGGACTAGCGAACAAGAGACCCAGTACTTC.

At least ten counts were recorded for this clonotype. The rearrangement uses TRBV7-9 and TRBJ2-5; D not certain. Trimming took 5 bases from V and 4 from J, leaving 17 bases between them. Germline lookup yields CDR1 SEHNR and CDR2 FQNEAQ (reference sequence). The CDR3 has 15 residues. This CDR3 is CASSAQPTLSETQYF. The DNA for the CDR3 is TGTGCCAGCAGCGCCCAACCGACACTCTCAGAGACCCAGTACTTC.

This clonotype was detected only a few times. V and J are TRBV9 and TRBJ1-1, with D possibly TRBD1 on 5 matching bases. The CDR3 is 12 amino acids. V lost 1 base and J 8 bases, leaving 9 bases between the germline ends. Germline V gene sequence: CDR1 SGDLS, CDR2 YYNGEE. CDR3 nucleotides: TGTGCCAGCAGCGTAATTGGGGGGGAAGCTTTCTTT. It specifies CASSVIGGEAFF.

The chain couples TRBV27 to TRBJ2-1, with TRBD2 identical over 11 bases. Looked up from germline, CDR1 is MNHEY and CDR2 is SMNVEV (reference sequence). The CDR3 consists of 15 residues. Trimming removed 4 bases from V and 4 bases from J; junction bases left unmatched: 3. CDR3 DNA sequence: TGTGCCAGCAGTTCTGGGACTAGCGGATACAATGAGCAGTTCTTC. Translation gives CASSSGTSGYNEQFF.

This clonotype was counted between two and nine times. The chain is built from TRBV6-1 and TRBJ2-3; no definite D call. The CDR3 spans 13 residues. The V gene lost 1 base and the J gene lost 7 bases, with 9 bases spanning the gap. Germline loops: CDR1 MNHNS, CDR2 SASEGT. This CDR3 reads CASSEGMGYTQYF. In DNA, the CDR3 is TGTGCCAGCAGTGAAGGCATGGGATATACGCAGTATTTT.

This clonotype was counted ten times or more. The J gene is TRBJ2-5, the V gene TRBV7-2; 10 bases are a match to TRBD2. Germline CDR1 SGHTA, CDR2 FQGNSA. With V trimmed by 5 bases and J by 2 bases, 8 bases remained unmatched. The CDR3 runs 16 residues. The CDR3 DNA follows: TGTGCCAGCAGCCTCGCGGGTAGCGGGAGGCAAGAGACCCAGTACTTC. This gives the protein CASSLAGSGRQETQYF.

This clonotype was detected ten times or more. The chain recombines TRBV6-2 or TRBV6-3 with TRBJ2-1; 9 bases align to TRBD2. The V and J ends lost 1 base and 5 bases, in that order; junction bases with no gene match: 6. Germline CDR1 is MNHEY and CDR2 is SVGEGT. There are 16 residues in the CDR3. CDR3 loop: CASSYFGGRANNEQFF. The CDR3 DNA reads TGTGCCAGCAGTTACTTCGGCGGGAGGGCCAACAATGAGCAGTTCTTC.

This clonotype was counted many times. Here the CDR3 DNA reads TGCGCCAGCAGCCGTCAGACTAGCGGGAGTGTGGAGACCCAGTACTTC. The encoded protein is CASSRQTSGSVETQYF. V is TRBV5-1 and J is TRBJ2-5, with 12 bases matching TRBD2. The CDR3 is 16 residues long. V dropped 4 bases and J dropped 5; count of bases not matched to a gene: 9. Germline V gene lookup returns CDR1 SGHRS and CDR2 YFSETQ.

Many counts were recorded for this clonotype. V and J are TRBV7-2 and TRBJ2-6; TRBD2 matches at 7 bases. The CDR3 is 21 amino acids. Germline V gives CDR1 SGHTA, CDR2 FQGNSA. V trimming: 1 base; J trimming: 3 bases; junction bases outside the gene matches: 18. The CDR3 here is CASSLESQTSPSGGGANVLTF. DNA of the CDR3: TGTGCCAGCAGCTTAGAAAGCCAGACTAGCCCAAGTGGTGGTGGGGCCAACGTCCTGACTTTC.

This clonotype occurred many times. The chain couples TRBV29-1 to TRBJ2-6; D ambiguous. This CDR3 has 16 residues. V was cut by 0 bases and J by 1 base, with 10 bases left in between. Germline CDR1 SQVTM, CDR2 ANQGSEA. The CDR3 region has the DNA TGCAGCGTTGAAGAAGACGGATTTTCTGGGGCCAACGTCCTGACTTTC. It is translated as CSVEEDGFSGANVLTF. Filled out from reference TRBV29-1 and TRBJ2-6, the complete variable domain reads SAVISQKPSRDICQRGTSLTIQCQVDSQVTMMFWYRQQPGQSLTLIATANQGSEATYESGFVIDKFPISRPNLTFSTLTVSNMSPEDSSIYLCSVEEDGFSGANVLTFGAGSRLTVL.

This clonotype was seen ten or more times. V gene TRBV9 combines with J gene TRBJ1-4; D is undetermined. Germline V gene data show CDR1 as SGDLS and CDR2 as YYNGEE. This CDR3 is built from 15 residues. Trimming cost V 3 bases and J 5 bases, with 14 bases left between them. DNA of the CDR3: TGTGCCAGCAGCGAGAGGAACAGTCTAAATGAAAAACTGTTTTTT. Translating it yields CASSERNSLNEKLFF.

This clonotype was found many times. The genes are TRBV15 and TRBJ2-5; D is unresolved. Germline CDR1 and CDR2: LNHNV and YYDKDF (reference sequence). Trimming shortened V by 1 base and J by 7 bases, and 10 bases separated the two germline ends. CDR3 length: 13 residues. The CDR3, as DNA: TGTGCCACCAGCAGAGGTCCTCCGGGGACCCAGTACTTC. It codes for CATSRGPPGTQYF. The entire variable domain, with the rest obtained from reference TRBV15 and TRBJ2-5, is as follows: DAMVIQNPRYQVTQFGKPVTLSCSQTLNHNVMYWYQQKSSQAPKLLFHYYDKDFNNEADTPDNFQSRRPNTSFCFLDIRSPGLGDTAMYLCATSRGPPGTQYFGPGTRLLVL.

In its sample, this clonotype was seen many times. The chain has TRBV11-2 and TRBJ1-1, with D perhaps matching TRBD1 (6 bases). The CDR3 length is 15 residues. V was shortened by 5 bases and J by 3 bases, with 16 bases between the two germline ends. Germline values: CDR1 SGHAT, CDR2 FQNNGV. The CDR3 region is CASSPGGQFYTEAFF. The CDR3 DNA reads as TGTGCCAGCAGCCCTGGGGGCCAATTTTACACTGAAGCTTTCTTT.

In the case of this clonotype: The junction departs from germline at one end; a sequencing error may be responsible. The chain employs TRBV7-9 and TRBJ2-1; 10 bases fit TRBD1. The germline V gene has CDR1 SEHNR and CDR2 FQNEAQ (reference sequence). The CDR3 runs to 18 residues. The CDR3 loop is CVSSGSNPTGGLYYEQFF. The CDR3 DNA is TGTGTCAGCAGCGGAAGCAACCCGACAGGGGGCCTGTACTATGAGCAGTTCTTC.

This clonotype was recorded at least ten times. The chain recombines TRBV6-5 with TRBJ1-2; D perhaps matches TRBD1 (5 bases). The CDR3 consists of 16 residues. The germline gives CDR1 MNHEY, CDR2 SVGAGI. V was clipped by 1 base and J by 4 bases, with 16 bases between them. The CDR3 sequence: CASSYLAGAGGYGYTF. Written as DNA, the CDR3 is TGTGCCAGCAGTTACTTAGCTGGGGCCGGTGGCTATGGCTACACCTTC.

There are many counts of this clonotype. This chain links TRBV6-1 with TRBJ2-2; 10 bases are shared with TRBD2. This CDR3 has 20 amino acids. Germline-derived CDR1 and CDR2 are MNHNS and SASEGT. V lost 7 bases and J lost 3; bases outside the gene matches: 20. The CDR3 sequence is CASTPPGLAFLYRDTGELFF. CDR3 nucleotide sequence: TGTGCCAGCACCCCCCCGGGACTAGCGTTTCTCTACAGGGACACCGGGGAGCTGTTTTTT.

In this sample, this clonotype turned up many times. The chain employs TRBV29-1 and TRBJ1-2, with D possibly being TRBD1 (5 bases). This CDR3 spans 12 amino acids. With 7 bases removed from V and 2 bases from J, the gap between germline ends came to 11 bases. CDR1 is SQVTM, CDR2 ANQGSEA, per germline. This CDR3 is CSAREHNYGYTF. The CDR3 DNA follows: TGCAGCGCCAGGGAGCACAACTATGGCTACACCTTC.

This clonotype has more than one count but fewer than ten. CDR3 loop: CASSHGTDQETQYF. The CDR3 region has the DNA TGCGCCAGCAGCCACGGGACGGACCAAGAGACCCAGTACTTC. The chain joins TRBV4-3 to TRBJ2-5, with D perhaps matching TRBD1 or TRBD2 (5 bases each). Trimming removed 3 bases from V and 0 bases from J, with 8 bases in between. The CDR3 spans 14 residues. Germline V lookup: CDR1 LGHNA, CDR2 YSLEER.

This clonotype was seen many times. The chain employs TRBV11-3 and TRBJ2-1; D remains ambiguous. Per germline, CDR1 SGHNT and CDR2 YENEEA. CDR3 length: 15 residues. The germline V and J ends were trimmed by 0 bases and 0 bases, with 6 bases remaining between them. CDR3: CASSLDPGSYNEQFF. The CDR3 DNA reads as TGTGCCAGCAGCTTAGACCCGGGCTCCTACAATGAGCAGTTCTTC. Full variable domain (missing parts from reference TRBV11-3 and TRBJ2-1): EAGVVQSPRYKIIEKKQPVAFWCNPISGHNTLYWYLQNLGQGPELLIRYENEEAVDDSQLPKDRFSAERLKGVDSTLKIQPAELGDSAVYLCASSLDPGSYNEQFFGPGTRLTVL.

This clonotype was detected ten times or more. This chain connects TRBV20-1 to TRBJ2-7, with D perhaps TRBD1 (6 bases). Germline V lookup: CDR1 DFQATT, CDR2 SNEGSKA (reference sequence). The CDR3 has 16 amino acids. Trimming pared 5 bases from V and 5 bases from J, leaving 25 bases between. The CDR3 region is CSAATLGRDTGDEQYF. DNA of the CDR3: TGCAGTGCTGCAACATTAGGTAGGGACACGGGTGACGAGCAGTACTTC.

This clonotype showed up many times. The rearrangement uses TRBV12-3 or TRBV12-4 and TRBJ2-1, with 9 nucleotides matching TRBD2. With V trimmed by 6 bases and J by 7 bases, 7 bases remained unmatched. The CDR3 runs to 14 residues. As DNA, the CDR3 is TGTGCCAGCAGCATTAGCGGGAGAAGTAATGAGCAGTTCTTC. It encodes CASSISGRSNEQFF.